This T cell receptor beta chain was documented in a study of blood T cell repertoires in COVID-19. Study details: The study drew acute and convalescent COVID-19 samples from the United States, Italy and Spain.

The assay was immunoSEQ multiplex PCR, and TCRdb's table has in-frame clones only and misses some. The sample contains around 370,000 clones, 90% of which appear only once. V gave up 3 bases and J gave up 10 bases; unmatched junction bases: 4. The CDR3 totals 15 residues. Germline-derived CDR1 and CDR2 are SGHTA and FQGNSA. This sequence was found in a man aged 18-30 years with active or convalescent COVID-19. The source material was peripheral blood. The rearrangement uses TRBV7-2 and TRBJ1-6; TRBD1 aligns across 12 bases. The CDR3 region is CASSFRDRGLSPLHF. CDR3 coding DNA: TGTGCCAGCAGCTTCCGGGACAGGGGGCTATCACCCCTCCACTTT.